The sequence of this T cell receptor (beta chain) was determined in a study of siplizumab effects on memory and regulatory T cells. Study observations and caveats: Researchers did not confirm the suppressive function of proliferating Tregs from siplizumab cultures. Naive versus memory phenotype went unassigned for roughly 80-96% of proliferating CD4+ or CD8+ clones.

Remarks on this clone: Its cognate antigen is unknown.

For every sample, 90,000 to 100,000 TCR templates were assayed. Method: immunoSEQ multiplex PCR; TCRdb's copy keeps in-frame clones and lacks some. The sample consists of some 1,000 clones, 70% to 75% of them appearing once. Sequences were obtained from TEMRA CD8+ T cells sorted from blood. Subset described: unstimulated CD8+ CD45RA+ effector memory T cells. This TCR was sampled from a human donor in good health.

The CDR3 bases are TGTGCCAGCTCACCCCAGTCTCGGGGGGCCAACGTCCTGACTTTC. This gives the protein CASSPQSRGANVLTF. The chain links TRBV18 to TRBJ2-6; D is ambiguous. This CDR3 is 15 amino acids long. Germline CDR1 KGHSH, CDR2 LQKENI. Trimming took 3 bases from V and 4 from J, leaving 10 bases between them.